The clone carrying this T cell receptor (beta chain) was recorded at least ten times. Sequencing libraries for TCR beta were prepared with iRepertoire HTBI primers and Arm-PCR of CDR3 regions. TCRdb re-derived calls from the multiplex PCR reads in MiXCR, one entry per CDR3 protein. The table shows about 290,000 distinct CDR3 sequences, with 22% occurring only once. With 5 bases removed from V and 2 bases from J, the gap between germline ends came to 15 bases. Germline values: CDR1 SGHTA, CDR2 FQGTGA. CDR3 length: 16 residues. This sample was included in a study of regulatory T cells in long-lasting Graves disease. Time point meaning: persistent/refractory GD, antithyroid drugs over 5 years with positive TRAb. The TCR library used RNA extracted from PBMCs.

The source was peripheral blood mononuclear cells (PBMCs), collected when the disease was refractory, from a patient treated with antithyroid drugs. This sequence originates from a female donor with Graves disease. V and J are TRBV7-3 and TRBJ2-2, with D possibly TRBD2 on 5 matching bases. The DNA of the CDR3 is TGTGCCAGCAGCCCCTGGACTGGATCTAACACCGGGGAGCTGTTTTTT. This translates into CASSPWTGSNTGELFF.